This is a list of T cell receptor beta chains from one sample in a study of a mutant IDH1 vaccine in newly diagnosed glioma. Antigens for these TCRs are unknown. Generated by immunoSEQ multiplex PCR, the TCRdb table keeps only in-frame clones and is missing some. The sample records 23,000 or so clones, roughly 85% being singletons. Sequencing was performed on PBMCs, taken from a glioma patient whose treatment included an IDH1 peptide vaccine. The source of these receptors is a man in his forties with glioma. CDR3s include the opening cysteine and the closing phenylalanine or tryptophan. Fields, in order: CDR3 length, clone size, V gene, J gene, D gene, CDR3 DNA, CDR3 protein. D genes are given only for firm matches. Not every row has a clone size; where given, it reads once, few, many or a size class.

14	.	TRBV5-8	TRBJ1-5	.	TGTGCCAGCAGCTATGACTGGGGGAATCAGCCCCAGCATTTT	CASSYDWGNQPQHF
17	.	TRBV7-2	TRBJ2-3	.	TGTGCCAGCAGCTCAACAGTCGGCCTCCGTGAGGCAGATACGCAGTATTTT	CASSSTVGLREADTQYF
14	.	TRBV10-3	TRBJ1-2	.	TGTGCCATCACCGAGAACGGGGGGCCCTATGGCTACACCTTC	CAITENGGPYGYTF
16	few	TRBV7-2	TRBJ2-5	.	TGTGCCAGCAGCTCTGGAGTCCAGGGGGGCAGAGAGACCCAGTACTTC	CASSSGVQGGRETQYF
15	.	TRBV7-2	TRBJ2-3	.	TGTGCCAGCAGCTCTGGATCGAGGGGCACAGATACGCAGTATTTT	CASSSGSRGTDTQYF
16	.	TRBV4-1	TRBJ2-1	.	TGCGCCAGCAGCCAAGAACAGGGCGGGTTTTACAATGAGCAGTTCTTC	CASSQEQGGFYNEQFF
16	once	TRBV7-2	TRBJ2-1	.	TGTGCCAGCAGCTTCTATACCACAGGGCGCGGTGGAGAGCAGTTCTTC	CASSFYTTGRGGEQFF
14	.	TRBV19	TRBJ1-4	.	TGTGCCAGTAGTATATCATGGGATAATGAAAAACTGTTTTTT	CASSISWDNEKLFF
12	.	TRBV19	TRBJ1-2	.	TGTGCCAGTAGTATCGGGGAGGGAAGCTACACCTTC	CASSIGEGSYTF
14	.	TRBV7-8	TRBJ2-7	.	TGTGCCAGCAGCCCTCGGGACTCCGAGGTCGAGCAGTACTTC	CASSPRDSEVEQYF
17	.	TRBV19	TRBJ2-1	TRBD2	TGTGCCAGTAGTATAGAACTAGCGGGAATTTCCTACAATGAGCAGTTCTTC	CASSIELAGISYNEQFF
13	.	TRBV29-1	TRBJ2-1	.	TGCAGCGTTGAAACGGAGACGAAAAATGAGCAGTTCTTC	CSVETETKNEQFF
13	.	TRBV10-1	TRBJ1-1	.	TGCGCCAGCAGTGAAACGGGGTTGACTGAAGCTTTCTTT	CASSETGLTEAFF
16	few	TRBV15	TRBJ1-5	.	TGTGCCACCAGCAGAGATCCAAGCTCCCGGGGTGAGCCCCAGCATTTT	CATSRDPSSRGEPQHF
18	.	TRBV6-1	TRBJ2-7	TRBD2	TGTGCCAGCAGTGCCTTAGCGGGAGGCATCGGGAGCTCCTACGAGCAGTACTTC	CASSALAGGIGSSYEQYF
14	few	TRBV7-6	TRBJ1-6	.	TGTGCCAGCAGCTTTACAGGGAATAATTCACCCCTCCACTTT	CASSFTGNNSPLHF
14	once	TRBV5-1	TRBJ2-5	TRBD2	TGCGCCAGCAGCTTGGCGGGGGGCCAAGAGACCCAGTACTTC	CASSLAGGQETQYF
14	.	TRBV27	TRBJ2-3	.	TGTGCCAGCAGTCCGCCCCGGGGAGCAGATACGCAGTATTTT	CASSPPRGADTQYF
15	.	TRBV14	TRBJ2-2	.	TGTGCCAGCAGCCAAGAACACCCCGATAGCGGGGAGCTGTTTTTT	CASSQEHPDSGELFF
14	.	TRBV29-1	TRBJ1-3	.	TGCAGCGTTGAAGAAGGTTTATCTGGAAACACCATATATTTT	CSVEEGLSGNTIYF
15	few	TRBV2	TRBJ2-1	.	TGTGCCAGCAGTGAACAAGCGGGGCTAGGGGGGGAGCAGTTCTTC	CASSEQAGLGGEQFF
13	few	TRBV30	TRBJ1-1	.	TGTGCCTGGAACTCGGCACCGAACACTGAAGCTTTCTTT	CAWNSAPNTEAFF
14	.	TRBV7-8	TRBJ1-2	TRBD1	TGTGCCAGCAGCTTACGGCAGGGGGGGCATGGCTACACCTTC	CASSLRQGGHGYTF
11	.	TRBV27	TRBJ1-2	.	TGTGCCAGCAGTTTGAAGGTTGGCTACACCTTC	CASSLKVGYTF
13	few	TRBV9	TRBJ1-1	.	TGTGCCAGCAGGGGTGGGGGTTACACTGAAGCTTTCTTT	CASRGGGYTEAFF